This is a list of T cell receptor beta chains from one sample in a study of T cell responses to AZD1222 COVID-19 vaccine. Sequencing used immunoSEQ multiplex PCR; TCRdb keeps in-frame clones, though not all of them. The sample shows 85,000 to 100,000 clones, 80% to 90% of them seen only once. The material sequenced was peripheral blood, taken on day 0 of AZD1222 vaccination. The receptors originated from an adult in good health. The CDR3 runs from the conserved cysteine through the conserved F or W. Each record gives: clone size, J gene, V gene, D gene, CDR3 protein, CDR3 DNA. A D gene is named only where the DNA matches it firmly. Clone size is stated in some rows and not others, as once, few, many or a class when expanded.

clone size: .
J gene: TRBJ2-5
V gene: TRBV7-2
D gene: TRBD2
CDR3 protein: CASSLSPGGPTETQYF
CDR3 DNA: TGTGCCAGCAGCTTATCTCCGGGAGGGCCTACGGAGACCCAGTACTTC

clone size: .
J gene: TRBJ2-2
V gene: TRBV11-1
D gene: .
CDR3 protein: CASSLGTLTTGELFF
CDR3 DNA: TGTGCCAGCAGCTTAGGGACTCTTACTACCGGGGAGCTGTTTTTT

clone size: .
J gene: TRBJ2-1
V gene: TRBV20-1
D gene: TRBD1
CDR3 protein: CSASRQGSYNEQFF
CDR3 DNA: TGCAGTGCTAGTCGACAGGGGTCCTACAATGAGCAGTTCTTC

clone size: .
J gene: TRBJ2-7
V gene: TRBV7-9
D gene: TRBD2
CDR3 protein: CASRGTTASSYEQYF
CDR3 DNA: TGTGCCAGCCGAGGGACTACGGCCTCCTCCTACGAGCAGTACTTC

clone size: few
J gene: TRBJ2-7
V gene: TRBV11-2
D gene: .
CDR3 protein: CASSPGALEQYF
CDR3 DNA: TGTGCCAGCAGCCCCGGAGCCCTCGAGCAGTACTTC

clone size: .
J gene: TRBJ1-2
V gene: TRBV21-1
D gene: .
CDR3 protein: CASSLKDRARNYGYTF
CDR3 DNA: TGTGCCAGCAGCCTTAAGGACCGTGCGCGGAACTATGGCTACACCTTC

clone size: .
J gene: TRBJ1-2
V gene: TRBV27
D gene: TRBD1
CDR3 protein: CASSSRQGYGYTF
CDR3 DNA: TGTGCCAGCAGCTCGCGACAGGGGTATGGCTACACCTTC

clone size: .
J gene: TRBJ1-5
V gene: TRBV18
D gene: TRBD1
CDR3 protein: CASSGSTGMGQPQHF
CDR3 DNA: TGTGCCAGCTCAGGTTCGACAGGGATGGGACAGCCCCAGCATTTT

clone size: .
J gene: TRBJ2-5
V gene: TRBV7-9
D gene: TRBD1
CDR3 protein: CASSLGQGQKTQYF
CDR3 DNA: TGTGCCAGCAGCTTGGGACAGGGGCAGAAGACCCAGTACTTC

clone size: .
J gene: TRBJ1-4
V gene: TRBV19
D gene: .
CDR3 protein: CASSIGPVTNEKLFF
CDR3 DNA: TGTGCCAGTAGTATAGGACCGGTTACTAATGAAAAACTGTTTTTT

clone size: .
J gene: TRBJ1-5
V gene: TRBV27
D gene: .
CDR3 protein: CASSWVGSYQPQHF
CDR3 DNA: TGTGCCAGCAGTTGGGTAGGTTCATATCAGCCCCAGCATTTT

clone size: .
J gene: TRBJ2-7
V gene: TRBV6-5
D gene: TRBD1
CDR3 protein: CASSWDRVREQYF
CDR3 DNA: TGTGCCAGCAGTTGGGACAGGGTGCGCGAGCAGTACTTC

clone size: .
J gene: TRBJ1-6
V gene: TRBV19
D gene: TRBD1
CDR3 protein: CASKLGQGRNSPLHF
CDR3 DNA: TGTGCCAGTAAGCTGGGACAGGGGCGGAATTCACCCCTCCACTTT

clone size: few
J gene: TRBJ2-7
V gene: TRBV6-5
D gene: TRBD2
CDR3 protein: CASSPGLEALEQYF
CDR3 DNA: TGTGCCAGCAGCCCGGGACTAGAGGCCCTCGAGCAGTACTTC

clone size: .
J gene: TRBJ1-1
V gene: TRBV11-3
D gene: TRBD1
CDR3 protein: CASSRDRNTEAFF
CDR3 DNA: TGTGCCAGCAGCCGGGACAGGAACACTGAAGCTTTCTTT

clone size: .
J gene: TRBJ2-1
V gene: TRBV14
D gene: .
CDR3 protein: CASSQETSSNEQFF
CDR3 DNA: TGTGCCAGCAGCCAAGAAACTAGCTCCAATGAGCAGTTCTTC

clone size: .
J gene: TRBJ2-7
V gene: TRBV7-2
D gene: TRBD1
CDR3 protein: CASSLVVQGARPYEQYF
CDR3 DNA: TGTGCCAGCAGCTTAGTGGTCCAGGGGGCGAGGCCCTACGAGCAGTACTTC

clone size: .
J gene: TRBJ2-3
V gene: TRBV5-1
D gene: .
CDR3 protein: CASSVMVEADTQYF
CDR3 DNA: TGCGCCAGCAGTGTAATGGTCGAGGCAGATACGCAGTATTTT

clone size: .
J gene: TRBJ2-7
V gene: TRBV11-2
D gene: .
CDR3 protein: CASSLGTIHEQYF
CDR3 DNA: TGTGCCAGCAGCTTGGGGACCATCCACGAGCAGTACTTC

clone size: .
J gene: TRBJ1-2
V gene: TRBV7-9
D gene: .
CDR3 protein: CASSLVIGESYGYTF
CDR3 DNA: TGTGCCAGCAGCTTAGTAATAGGGGAGAGCTATGGCTACACCTTC

clone size: .
J gene: TRBJ1-2
V gene: TRBV29-1
D gene: TRBD1
CDR3 protein: CSVDSTGGEYGYTF
CDR3 DNA: TGCAGCGTTGATAGTACAGGGGGCGAGTATGGCTACACCTTC

clone size: .
J gene: TRBJ1-5
V gene: TRBV27
D gene: .
CDR3 protein: CASRGYREENQPQHF
CDR3 DNA: TGTGCCAGCAGAGGGTATCGGGAGGAAAATCAGCCCCAGCATTTT

clone size: .
J gene: TRBJ2-2
V gene: TRBV11-2
D gene: TRBD2
CDR3 protein: CASTPSSSGGRTGELFF
CDR3 DNA: TGTGCCAGCACTCCCTCCTCTAGCGGGGGGAGAACCGGGGAGCTGTTTTTT

clone size: once
J gene: TRBJ2-2
V gene: TRBV28
D gene: TRBD1
CDR3 protein: CASSPGQLNTGELFF
CDR3 DNA: TGTGCCAGCAGCCCGGGACAGTTGAACACCGGGGAGCTGTTTTTT

clone size: .
J gene: TRBJ1-1
V gene: TRBV6-6
D gene: .
CDR3 protein: CASSRGVRQYVTEAFF
CDR3 DNA: TGTGCCAGCAGTCGCGGGGTGCGGCAGTACGTCACTGAAGCTTTCTTT

clone size: .
J gene: TRBJ1-5
V gene: TRBV7-9
D gene: TRBD1
CDR3 protein: CASSLEGGQPQHF
CDR3 DNA: TGTGCCAGCAGCTTAGAAGGGGGCCAGCCCCAGCATTTT

clone size: .
J gene: TRBJ1-1
V gene: TRBV27
D gene: .
CDR3 protein: CASSRTANTEAFF
CDR3 DNA: TGTGCCAGCAGTAGAACAGCGAACACTGAAGCTTTCTTT

clone size: .
J gene: TRBJ1-1
V gene: TRBV6-1
D gene: TRBD1
CDR3 protein: CASSWDRRDEAFF
CDR3 DNA: TGTGCCAGCAGTTGGGACAGGCGAGATGAAGCTTTCTTT